These T cell receptor beta chains were read from a single sample in a study of neoadjuvant nivolumab and ipilimumab in lung cancer. TCRdb's copy holds only in-frame clones and misses some; the assay was immunoSEQ multiplex PCR. The sample carries roughly 28,000 clones, nearly 85% recorded once. The sequenced sample was tumor tissue, obtained after neoadjuvant nivolumab, alone or with ipilimumab, at or shortly before surgery. Receptor source: an adult with non-small cell lung cancer. Both conserved end residues are part of each CDR3. D genes are given only for firm matches. Expanded clones get a size class; other rows say once, few or many, or leave the size out.

j_call	d_call	v_call	clone_size	cdr3_nt	cdr3_aa
TRBJ2-7	.	TRBV7-9	.	TGTGCCAGCAGCCCCGGGACATTGTACGAGCAGTACTTC	CASSPGTLYEQYF
TRBJ1-1	.	TRBV27	.	TGTGCCAGCAGTCTGGAGGAGAACACTGAAGCTTTCTTT	CASSLEENTEAFF
TRBJ2-3	.	TRBV6-5	.	TGTGCCAGCGGAGTCTTAGGGGATACGCAGTATTTT	CASGVLGDTQYF
TRBJ1-2	TRBD1	TRBV30	once	TGTGCCTGGAGCCGCAGGGGGTATGGCTACACCTTC	CAWSRRGYGYTF
TRBJ2-6	.	TRBV5-5	.	TGTGCCAGCAGCTTCTCTGGGGGGTCCCTTGCGTTCGGGGCCAACGTCCTGACTTTC	CASSFSGGSLAFGANVLTF
TRBJ1-6	.	TRBV7-2	.	TGTGCCAGCAGCCTTGGGTCCAACCAGGGGACACCCCTCCACTTT	CASSLGSNQGTPLHF
TRBJ2-7	TRBD1	TRBV30	.	TGTGCCTGGAGCCCGGGACAGGGGGCTCACGAGCAGTACTTC	CAWSPGQGAHEQYF
TRBJ1-5	.	TRBV6-1	few	TGTGCCAGCAGTGCCGGACGGAATAGCAATCAGCCCCAGCATTTT	CASSAGRNSNQPQHF
TRBJ2-3	TRBD2	TRBV18	.	TGTGCCAGCTCACCACCTAGACTAGCGGGCACAGATACGCAGTATTTT	CASSPPRLAGTDTQYF
TRBJ2-3	.	TRBV20-1	.	TGCAGCCAGCAAGCCGCAGATACGCAGTATTTT	CSQQAADTQYF
TRBJ2-7	.	TRBV4-2	.	TGTGCCAGCAGCCAAGACAGGGATCCCCCGGAGCAGTACTTC	CASSQDRDPPEQYF
TRBJ1-1	.	TRBV6-4	few	TGTGCCAGCAGTGAGACCCTGAGGGACACTGAAGCTTTCTTT	CASSETLRDTEAFF
TRBJ1-6	TRBD1	TRBV27	.	TGTGCCAGCAGCAGGACAGGGTCAGATTCACCCCTCCACTTT	CASSRTGSDSPLHF
TRBJ2-7	TRBD1	TRBV5-6	.	TGTGCCAGCAGCATGGGACAGGGGGACGAGCAGTACTTC	CASSMGQGDEQYF
TRBJ2-3	.	TRBV4-1	.	TGCGCCAGCAGCCAAGCGGGGGGCACAGATACGCAGTATTTT	CASSQAGGTDTQYF
TRBJ1-2	TRBD1	TRBV6-6	.	TGTGCCAGCAGTTACGACAGGGGGCTTAGGGGCTACACCTTC	CASSYDRGLRGYTF
TRBJ2-5	.	TRBV30	.	TGTGCCTGGAGTGTAGGGGAAGAGACCCAGTACTTC	CAWSVGEETQYF
TRBJ2-5	.	TRBV11-2	.	TGTGCCAGCAGCCTAGCTTACCAAGAGACCCAGTACTTC	CASSLAYQETQYF
TRBJ1-2	.	TRBV11-1	.	TGTGCCAGCAGCTTAGTACGGGGCGACGGCTACACCTTC	CASSLVRGDGYTF
TRBJ2-2	.	TRBV13	.	TGTGCCAGCAGCTTACGGGGATGGGGCACCGGGGAGCTGTTTTTT	CASSLRGWGTGELFF
TRBJ2-5	TRBD2	TRBV4-1	.	TGCGCCAGCAGCCAAGGACTAGCCCAAGAGACCCAGTACTTC	CASSQGLAQETQYF
TRBJ2-6	TRBD1	TRBV18	few	TGTGCCAGCTCACTCCAAGGACAGGGGAGTGGGCCTTCTGGGGCCAACGTCCTGACTTTC	CASSLQGQGSGPSGANVLTF
TRBJ2-3	TRBD1	TRBV7-9	.	TGTGCCAGCACGAGGCAGGGGGCTACAGATACGCAGTATTTT	CASTRQGATDTQYF
TRBJ1-6	.	TRBV4-1	.	TGCGCCAGCAGCCAAGATGAAGCGCAGAACTATAATTCACCCCTCCACTTT	CASSQDEAQNYNSPLHF
TRBJ2-2	TRBD1	TRBV6-4	.	TGTGCCAGCAGTGGGTCGACAGGGGGCACCGGGGAGCTGTTTTTT	CASSGSTGGTGELFF
TRBJ2-7	TRBD2	TRBV30	.	TGTGCCTGGAGTGCACCCCGGGGGGGCGAGCAGTACTTC	CAWSAPRGGEQYF
TRBJ2-5	.	TRBV7-8	.	TGTGCCAGCAGCTCCCAAATTGGAGAAGAGACCCAGTACTTC	CASSSQIGEETQYF
TRBJ2-7	TRBD2	TRBV11-2	.	TGTGCCAGCAGCTTCGCCGTTCTAGCGGGAATGCAGGAGCAGTACTTC	CASSFAVLAGMQEQYF
TRBJ1-2	.	TRBV20-1	.	TGCAGTGCTAGTAGCGGGGGCGGCTACACCTTC	CSASSGGGYTF
TRBJ2-4	.	TRBV5-4	.	TGTGCCAGCAGCTCTGGAAGGGCCAAAAACATTCAGTACTTC	CASSSGRAKNIQYF
TRBJ2-1	.	TRBV18	.	TGTGCCAGCTCACCGGGAACAGGGTCGAGTGGTGAGCAGTTCTTC	CASSPGTGSSGEQFF
TRBJ2-1	TRBD2	TRBV29-1	.	TGCAGCGGGGGACTAGCGGGAGTTTTAGCCAATGAGCAGTTCTTC	CSGGLAGVLANEQFF
TRBJ1-4	.	TRBV5-1	.	TGCGCCAGCAGCTTAATGATCCAGGGAGCAACTAATGAAAAACTGTTTTTT	CASSLMIQGATNEKLFF
TRBJ2-1	TRBD2	TRBV6-1	once	TGTGCCAGCGTGGTAGCGGGAGACTACAATGAGCAGTTCTTC	CASVVAGDYNEQFF
TRBJ1-1	.	TRBV7-9	.	TGTGCCAGCAGCTCCCCACCTGTACTGGGGACTGAAGCTTTCTTT	CASSSPPVLGTEAFF
TRBJ1-1	TRBD1	TRBV5-1	.	TGCGCCAGCAGCCTGGGACAGACGAACACTGAAGCTTTCTTT	CASSLGQTNTEAFF
TRBJ2-7	.	TRBV11-3	.	TGTGCCAGCAGCCGGGGACCAAGCTACGAGCAGTACTTC	CASSRGPSYEQYF
TRBJ1-3	.	TRBV7-2	.	TGTGCCAGCAGCAAAACCCCGGGAAACACCATATATTTT	CASSKTPGNTIYF
TRBJ2-5	TRBD1	TRBV5-6	.	TGTGCCAGCAGATTTCAGGGGGCTTGGCGGGAGACCCAGTACTTC	CASRFQGAWRETQYF
TRBJ1-1	.	TRBV7-9	.	TGTGCCAGCAGCTTAACAGGGAGGGCTTTCTTT	CASSLTGRAFF
TRBJ2-1	.	TRBV5-4	once	TGTGCCAGCAGCTTGCCCAGGAACAATGAGCAGTTCTTC	CASSLPRNNEQFF